Below, one TCR beta chain is given with its context. TCRdb re-analysed the RT-PCR reads in MiXCR, keeping a single row per CDR3 protein. This table has fewer than 800,000 distinct CDR3 sequences, more than 13% appearing once. The TCR was taken from a female donor in good health, serving as a healthy control. Material for sequencing was memory CD4+ T cells from blood.

CDR3 nucleotide sequence: TGTGCCAGCAGCCCTGAGAGGGCCTACCGGACCCAGTACTTC. Residues: CASSPERAYRTQYF. This chain uses TRBV7-2 with TRBJ2-5; TRBD2 is a possible D gene (5 bases). CDR1 and CDR2 (germline): SGHTA, FQGNSA. This CDR3 is built from 14 residues. Trimming removed 5 bases from V and 7 bases from J, with 17 bases in between.